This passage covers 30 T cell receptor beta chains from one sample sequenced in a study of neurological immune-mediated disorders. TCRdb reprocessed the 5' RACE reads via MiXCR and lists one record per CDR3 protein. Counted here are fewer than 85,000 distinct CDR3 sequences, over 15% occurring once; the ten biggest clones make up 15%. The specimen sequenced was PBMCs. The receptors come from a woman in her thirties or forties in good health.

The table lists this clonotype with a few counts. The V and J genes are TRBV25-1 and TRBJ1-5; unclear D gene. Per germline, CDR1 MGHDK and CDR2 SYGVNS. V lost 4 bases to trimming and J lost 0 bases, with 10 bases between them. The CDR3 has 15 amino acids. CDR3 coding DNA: TGTGCCAGCAGTGCCGGGGATAATAGCAATCAGCCCCAGCATTTT. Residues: CASSAGDNSNQPQHF.

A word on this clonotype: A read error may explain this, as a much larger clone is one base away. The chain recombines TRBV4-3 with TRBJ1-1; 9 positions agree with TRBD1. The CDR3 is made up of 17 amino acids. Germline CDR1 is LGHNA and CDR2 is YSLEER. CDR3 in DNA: TGCGCCAGCAGCCAAGATTATACAGGGGGCGGAAAAACTGGAGCTTTCTTT. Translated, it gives CASSQDYTGGGKTGAFF.

CDR3 in DNA: TGCGCCAGCAGCTACGACAGGGGCACAGATACGCAGTATTTT. This sequence encodes CASSYDRGTDTQYF. The genes are TRBV4-1 and TRBJ2-3; TRBD1 agrees at 7 bases. Trimming cost V 5 bases and J 1 base; bases outside gene matches: 3. Per germline, CDR1 MGHRA and CDR2 YSYEKL. The CDR3 consists of 14 residues.

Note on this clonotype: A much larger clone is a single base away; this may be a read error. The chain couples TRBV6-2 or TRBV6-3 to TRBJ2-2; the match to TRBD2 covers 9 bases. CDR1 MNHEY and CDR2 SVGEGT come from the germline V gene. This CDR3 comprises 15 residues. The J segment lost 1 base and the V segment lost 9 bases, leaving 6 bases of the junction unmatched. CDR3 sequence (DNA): TGTGCCAGAACCTATAGCGGGGGGAACACCGGGGAGCTGTTTTTT. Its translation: CARTYSGGNTGELFF.

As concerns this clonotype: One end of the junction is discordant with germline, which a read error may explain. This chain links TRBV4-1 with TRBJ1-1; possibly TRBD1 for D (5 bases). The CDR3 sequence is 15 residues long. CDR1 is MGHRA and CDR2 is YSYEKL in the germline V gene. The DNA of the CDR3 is TGCGCCATCAGCCGGGCCGGGATGGGGCACACTGAAGCTTTCTTT. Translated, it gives CAISRAGMGHTEAFF.

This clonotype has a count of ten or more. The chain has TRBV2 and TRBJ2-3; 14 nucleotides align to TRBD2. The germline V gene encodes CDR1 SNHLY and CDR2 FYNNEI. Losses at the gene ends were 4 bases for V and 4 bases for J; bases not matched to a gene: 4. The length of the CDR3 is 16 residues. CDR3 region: CASSGGTSGGADTQYF. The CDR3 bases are TGTGCCAGCAGTGGTGGGACTAGCGGGGGTGCAGATACGCAGTATTTT.

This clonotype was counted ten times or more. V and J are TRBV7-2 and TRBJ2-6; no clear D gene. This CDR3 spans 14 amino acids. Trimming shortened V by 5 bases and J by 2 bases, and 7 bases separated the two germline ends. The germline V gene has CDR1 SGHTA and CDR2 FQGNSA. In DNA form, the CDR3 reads TGTGCCAGCAGCCTGGACGCTGGGGCCAACGTCCTGACTTTC. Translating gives CASSLDAGANVLTF.

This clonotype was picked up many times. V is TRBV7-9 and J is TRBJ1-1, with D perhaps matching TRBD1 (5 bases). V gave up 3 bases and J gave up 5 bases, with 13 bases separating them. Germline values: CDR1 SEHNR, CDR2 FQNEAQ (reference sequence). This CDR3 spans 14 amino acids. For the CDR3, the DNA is TGTGCCAGCAGCTTTAGCGGGACGGGTACTGAAGCTTTCTTT. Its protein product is CASSFSGTGTEAFF.

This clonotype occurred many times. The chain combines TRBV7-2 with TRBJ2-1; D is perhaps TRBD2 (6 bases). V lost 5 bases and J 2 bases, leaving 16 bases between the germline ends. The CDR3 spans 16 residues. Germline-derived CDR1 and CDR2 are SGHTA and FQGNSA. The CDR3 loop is CASSTPRDSTYNEQFF. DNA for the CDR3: TGTGCCAGCAGCACACCCCGGGACTCGACCTACAATGAGCAGTTCTTC.

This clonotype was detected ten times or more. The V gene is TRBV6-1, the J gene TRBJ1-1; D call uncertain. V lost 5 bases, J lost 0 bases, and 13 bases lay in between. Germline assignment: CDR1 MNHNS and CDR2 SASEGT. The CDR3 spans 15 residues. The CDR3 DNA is TGTGCCAGCAGTTGGAGGGTGGGGTTGAACACTGAAGCTTTCTTT. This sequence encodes CASSWRVGLNTEAFF.

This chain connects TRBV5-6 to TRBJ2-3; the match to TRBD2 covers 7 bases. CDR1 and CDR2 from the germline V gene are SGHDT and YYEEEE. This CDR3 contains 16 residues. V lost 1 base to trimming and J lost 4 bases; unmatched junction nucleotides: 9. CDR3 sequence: CASSLFLRESPDTQYF. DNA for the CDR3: TGTGCCAGCAGCTTGTTTCTGCGGGAGTCCCCAGATACGCAGTATTTT. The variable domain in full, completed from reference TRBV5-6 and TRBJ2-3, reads DAGVTQSPTHLIKTRGQQVTLRCSPKSGHDTVSWYQQALGQGPQFIFQYYEEEERQRGNFPDRFSGHQFPNYSSELNVNALLLGDSALYLCASSLFLRESPDTQYFGPGTRLTVL.

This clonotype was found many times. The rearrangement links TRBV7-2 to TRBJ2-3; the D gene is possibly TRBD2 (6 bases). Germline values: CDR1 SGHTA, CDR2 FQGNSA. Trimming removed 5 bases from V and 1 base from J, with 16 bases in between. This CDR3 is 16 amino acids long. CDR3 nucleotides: TGTGCCAGCAGCGAACTGACACCGGGGGGCACAGATACGCAGTATTTT. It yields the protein CASSELTPGGTDTQYF.

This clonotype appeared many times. CDR3 in DNA: TGTGCCGGGGCAGGGGGCTTAGGAGAGACCCAGTACTTC. Its protein is CAGAGGLGETQYF. J is TRBJ2-5 and V is TRBV10-3; 8 nucleotides line up with TRBD1. The CDR3 spans 13 residues. From germline, CDR1 is ENHRY and CDR2 SYGVKD. V trimming: 11 bases; J trimming: 4 bases; junction bases outside the gene matches: 9.

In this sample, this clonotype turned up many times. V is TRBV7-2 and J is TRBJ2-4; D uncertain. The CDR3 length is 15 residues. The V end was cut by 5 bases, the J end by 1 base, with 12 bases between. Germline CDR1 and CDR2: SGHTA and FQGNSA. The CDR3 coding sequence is TGTGCCAGCAGCGGCGGTTCTTCGGCCAAAAACATTCAGTACTTC. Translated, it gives CASSGGSSAKNIQYF.

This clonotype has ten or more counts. This chain's CDR3 is CAPLCGHPNEKLFF. The CDR3 DNA follows: TGTGCCCCGCTGTGCGGGCACCCTAATGAAAAACTGTTTTTT. The chain employs TRBV6-5 and TRBJ1-4; D remains ambiguous. The germline V gene has CDR1 MNHEY and CDR2 SVGAGI. The CDR3 has 14 amino acids. V lost 11 bases to trimming and J lost 3 bases, with 16 bases between them.

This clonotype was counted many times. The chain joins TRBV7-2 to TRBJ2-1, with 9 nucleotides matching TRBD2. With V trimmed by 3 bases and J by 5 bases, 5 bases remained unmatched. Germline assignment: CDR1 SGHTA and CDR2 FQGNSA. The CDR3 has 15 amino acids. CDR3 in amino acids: CASSFRLAGNNEQFF. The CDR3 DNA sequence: TGTGCCAGCAGCTTCCGGCTAGCGGGGAACAATGAGCAGTTCTTC.

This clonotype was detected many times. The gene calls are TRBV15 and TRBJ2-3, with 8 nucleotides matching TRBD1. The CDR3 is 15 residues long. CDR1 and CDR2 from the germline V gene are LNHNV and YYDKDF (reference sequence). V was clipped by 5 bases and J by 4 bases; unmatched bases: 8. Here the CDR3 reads CATSLSPDRADTQYF. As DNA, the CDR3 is TGTGCCACCAGCTTAAGCCCGGACAGGGCAGATACGCAGTATTTT.

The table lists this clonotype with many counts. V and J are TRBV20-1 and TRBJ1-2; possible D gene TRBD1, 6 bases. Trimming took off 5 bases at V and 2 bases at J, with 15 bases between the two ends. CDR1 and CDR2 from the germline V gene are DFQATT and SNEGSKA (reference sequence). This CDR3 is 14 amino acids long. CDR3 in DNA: TGCAGTGCTTACCGGGGGGCACTCAACTATGGCTACACCTTC. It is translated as CSAYRGALNYGYTF.

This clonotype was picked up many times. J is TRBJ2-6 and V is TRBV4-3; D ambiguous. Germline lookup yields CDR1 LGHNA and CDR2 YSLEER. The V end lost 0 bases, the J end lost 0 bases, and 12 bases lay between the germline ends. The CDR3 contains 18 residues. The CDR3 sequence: CASSQDSSVDSGANVLTF. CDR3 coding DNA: TGCGCCAGCAGCCAAGATTCCTCGGTCGACTCTGGGGCCAACGTCCTGACTTTC.

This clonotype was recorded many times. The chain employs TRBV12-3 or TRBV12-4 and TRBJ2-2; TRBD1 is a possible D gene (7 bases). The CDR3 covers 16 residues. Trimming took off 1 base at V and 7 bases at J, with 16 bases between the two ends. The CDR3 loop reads CASSLGRGLEDGELFF. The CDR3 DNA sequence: TGTGCCAGCAGTTTAGGGAGGGGGCTTGAGGACGGGGAGCTGTTTTTT.

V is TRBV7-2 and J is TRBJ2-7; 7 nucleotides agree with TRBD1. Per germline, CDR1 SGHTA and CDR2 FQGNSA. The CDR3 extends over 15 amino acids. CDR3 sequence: CASSLSIPSGTALVV. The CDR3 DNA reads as TGTGCCAGCAGCTTATCGATACCGTCGGGGACAGCATTAGTTGTC.

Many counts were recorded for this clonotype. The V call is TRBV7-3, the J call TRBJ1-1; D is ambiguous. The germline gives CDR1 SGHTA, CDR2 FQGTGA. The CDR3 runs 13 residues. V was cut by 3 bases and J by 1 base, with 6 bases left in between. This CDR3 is CASSFGSNTEAFF. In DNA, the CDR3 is TGTGCCAGCAGCTTCGGATCGAACACTGAAGCTTTCTTT. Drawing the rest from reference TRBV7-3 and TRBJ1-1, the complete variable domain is GAGVSQTPSNKVTEKGKYVELRCDPISGHTALYWYRQSLGQGPEFLIYFQGTGAADDSGLPNDRFFAVRPEGSVSTLKIQRTERGDSAVYLCASSFGSNTEAFFGQGTRLTVV.

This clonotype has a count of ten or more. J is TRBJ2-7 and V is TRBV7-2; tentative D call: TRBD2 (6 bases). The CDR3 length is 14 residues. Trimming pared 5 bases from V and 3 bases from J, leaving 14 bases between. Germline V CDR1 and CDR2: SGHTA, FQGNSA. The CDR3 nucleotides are TGTGCCAGCAGCCACCCCGGGGGACGCTACGAGCAGTACTTC. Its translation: CASSHPGGRYEQYF.

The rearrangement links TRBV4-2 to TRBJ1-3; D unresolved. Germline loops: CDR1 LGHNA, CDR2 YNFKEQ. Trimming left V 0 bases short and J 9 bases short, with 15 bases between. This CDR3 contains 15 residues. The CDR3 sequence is CASSQEGREFGTIYF. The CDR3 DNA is TGTGCCAGCAGCCAAGAAGGCCGAGAGTTTGGCACCATATATTTT.

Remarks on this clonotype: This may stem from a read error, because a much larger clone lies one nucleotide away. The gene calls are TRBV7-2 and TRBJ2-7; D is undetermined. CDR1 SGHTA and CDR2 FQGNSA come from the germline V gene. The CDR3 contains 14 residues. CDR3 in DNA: TGTGCCTGCAGCCTCCGGCTGGGAACCTACGAGCAGTACTTC. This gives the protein CACSLRLGTYEQYF.

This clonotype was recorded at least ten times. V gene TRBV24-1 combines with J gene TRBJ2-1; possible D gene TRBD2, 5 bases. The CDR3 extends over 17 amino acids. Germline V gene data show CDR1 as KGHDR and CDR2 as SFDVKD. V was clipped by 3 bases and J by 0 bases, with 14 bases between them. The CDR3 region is CATSDPGRGSSYNEQFF. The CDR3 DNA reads TGTGCCACCAGTGATCCCGGACGGGGTAGCTCCTACAATGAGCAGTTCTTC.

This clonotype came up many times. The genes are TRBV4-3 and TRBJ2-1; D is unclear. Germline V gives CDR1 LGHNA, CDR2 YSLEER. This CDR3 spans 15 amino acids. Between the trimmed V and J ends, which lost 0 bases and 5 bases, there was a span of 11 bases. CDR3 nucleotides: TGCGCCAGCAGCCAAGATTACTCAGTGGACAATGAGCAGTTCTTC. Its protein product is CASSQDYSVDNEQFF.

CDR3 residues: CASSLDVQGAGGYTF. Written as DNA, the CDR3 is TGTGCCAGCAGCTTAGATGTGCAGGGGGCGGGTGGCTACACCTTC. The chain has TRBV7-2 and TRBJ1-2; 8 bases fit TRBD1. CDR1 is SGHTA, CDR2 FQGNSA, per germline. Losses at the gene ends were 1 base for V and 7 bases for J; bases not matched to a gene: 8. The CDR3 length is 15 residues. The variable domain in full, completed from reference TRBV7-2 and TRBJ1-2, reads GAGVSQSPSNKVTEKGKDVELRCDPISGHTALYWYRQSLGQGLEFLIYFQGNSAPDKSGLPSDRFSAERTGGSVSTLTIQRTQQEDSAVYLCASSLDVQGAGGYTFGSGTRLTVV.

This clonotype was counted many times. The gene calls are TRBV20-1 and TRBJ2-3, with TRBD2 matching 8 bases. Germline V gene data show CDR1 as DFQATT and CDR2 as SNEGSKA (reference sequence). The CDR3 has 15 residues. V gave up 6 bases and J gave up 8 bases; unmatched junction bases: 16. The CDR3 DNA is TGCAGTGCCCCCGGTCGCGGGGGGCCAACGGGTACGCAGTATTTT. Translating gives CSAPGRGGPTGTQYF.

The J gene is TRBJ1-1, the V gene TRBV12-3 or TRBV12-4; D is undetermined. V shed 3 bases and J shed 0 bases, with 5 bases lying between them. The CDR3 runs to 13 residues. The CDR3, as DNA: TGTGCCAGCAGTTTCGGGCTGAACACTGAAGCTTTCTTT. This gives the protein CASSFGLNTEAFF.